This T cell receptor beta chain is drawn from a study of CD8 T cells in Susac syndrome. The CDR3 contains 13 residues. V was shortened by 6 bases and J by 6 bases, with 11 bases between the two germline ends. RNA was extracted with the RNeasy kit, and a quantity of roughly 0.5 to 1 ug was reverse transcribed using random hexamers. TCRdb analysed the immunoSEQ multiplex PCR reads with MiXCR anew, one entry per CDR3 protein. Of fewer than 300,000 distinct CDR3 sequences in the sample, 70% to 90% were seen once. The sample consisted of CD8+ T cells from PBMCs. This receptor was taken from a human donor with multiple sclerosis. This sequence joins TRBV12-3 or TRBV12-4 and TRBJ1-4; D might be TRBD1 (5 bases). CDR3 in amino acids: CASRSGTYEKLFF. CDR3 nucleotide sequence: TGTGCCAGCAGATCCGGGACCTATGAAAAACTGTTTTTT.